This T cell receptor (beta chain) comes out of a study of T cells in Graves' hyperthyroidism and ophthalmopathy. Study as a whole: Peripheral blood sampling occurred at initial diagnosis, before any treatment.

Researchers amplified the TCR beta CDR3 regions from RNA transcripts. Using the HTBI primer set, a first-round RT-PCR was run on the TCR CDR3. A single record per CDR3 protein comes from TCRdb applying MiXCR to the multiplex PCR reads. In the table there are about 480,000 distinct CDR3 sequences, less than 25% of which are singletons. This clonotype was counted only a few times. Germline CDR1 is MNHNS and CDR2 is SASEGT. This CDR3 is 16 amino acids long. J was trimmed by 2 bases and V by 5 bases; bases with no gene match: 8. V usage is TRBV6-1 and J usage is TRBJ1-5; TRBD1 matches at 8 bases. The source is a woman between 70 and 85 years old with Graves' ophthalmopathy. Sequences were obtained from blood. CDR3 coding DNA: TGTGCCAGCAGTCCACCCGACAGGGGACGCAATCAGCCCCAGCATTTT. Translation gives CASSPPDRGRNQPQHF.